This TCR beta chain was identified during a study of cytomegalovirus exposure and HLA in healthy donors. Study results and limitations: In a later analysis, HLA-associated beta chains showed higher expansion and lower generation probabilities than comparable chains. Analyzed later, association rates of TCRs varied across HLA loci, with DRB1 most and HLA-C fewest. Common viral pathogens (according to a later analysis) appeared linked to several of the most significant clusters.

This CDR3 is built from 14 residues. V gave up 4 bases and J gave up 3 bases; unmatched junction bases: 5. The V gene's germline CDR1 is SGHTA and CDR2 FQGNSA. Remarks on this clone: Antigen specificity is unknown.

PCR amplification relied on 60 Vbeta primers (plus 13 Jbeta primers). Only in-frame clones appear in the TCRdb table, and some are missing; sequencing was by immunoSEQ multiplex PCR. The sample lists tens of thousands of clones, over 50% occurring once. The specimen was PBMCs. The TCR originated in a young man in good health and CMV-seronegative. The chain recombines TRBV7-2 with TRBJ2-7; 8 nucleotides align to TRBD1. CDR3 DNA sequence: TGTGCCAGCAGCTCCCCCAGGGGGCTCTACGAGCAGTACTTC. Residues: CASSSPRGLYEQYF.